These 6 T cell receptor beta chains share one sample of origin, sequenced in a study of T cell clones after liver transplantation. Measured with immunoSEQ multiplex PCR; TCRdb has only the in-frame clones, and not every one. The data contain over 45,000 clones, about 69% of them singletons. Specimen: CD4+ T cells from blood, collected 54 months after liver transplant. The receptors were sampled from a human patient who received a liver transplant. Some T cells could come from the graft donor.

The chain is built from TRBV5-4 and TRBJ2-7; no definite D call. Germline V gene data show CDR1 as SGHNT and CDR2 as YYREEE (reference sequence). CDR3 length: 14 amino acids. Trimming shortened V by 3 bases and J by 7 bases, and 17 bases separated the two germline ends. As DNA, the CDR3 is TGTGCCAGCAGCTCAAACGTCCAGCTTCGGGAGCAGTACTTC. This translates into CASSSNVQLREQYF.

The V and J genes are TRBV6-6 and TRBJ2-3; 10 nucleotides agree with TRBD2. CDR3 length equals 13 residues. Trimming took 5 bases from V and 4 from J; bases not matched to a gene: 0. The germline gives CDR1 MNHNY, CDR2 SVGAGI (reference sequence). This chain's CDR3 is CASSLAGADTQYF. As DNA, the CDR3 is TGTGCCAGCAGTCTAGCGGGGGCAGATACGCAGTATTTT.

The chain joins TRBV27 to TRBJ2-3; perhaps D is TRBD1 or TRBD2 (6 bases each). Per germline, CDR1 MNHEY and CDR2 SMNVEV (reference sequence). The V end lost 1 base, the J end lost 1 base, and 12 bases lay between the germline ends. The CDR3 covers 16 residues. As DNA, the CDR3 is TGTGCCAGCAGTTTATGGAGGGGGTCGGGCACAGATACGCAGTATTTT. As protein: CASSLWRGSGTDTQYF.

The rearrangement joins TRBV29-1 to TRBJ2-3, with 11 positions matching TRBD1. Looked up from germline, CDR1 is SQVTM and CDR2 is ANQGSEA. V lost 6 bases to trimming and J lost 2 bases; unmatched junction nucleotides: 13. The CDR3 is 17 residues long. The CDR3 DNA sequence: TGCAGCGTAGGTGCAATAGGGGACAGGGGGTCCACAGATACGCAGTATTTT. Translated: CSVGAIGDRGSTDTQYF.

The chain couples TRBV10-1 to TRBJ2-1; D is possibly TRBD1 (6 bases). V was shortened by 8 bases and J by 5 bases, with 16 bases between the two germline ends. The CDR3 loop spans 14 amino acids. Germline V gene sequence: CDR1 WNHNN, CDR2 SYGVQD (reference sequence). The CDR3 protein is CASCRDTGNNEQFF. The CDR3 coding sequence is TGCGCCAGCTGCCGGGACACCGGGAACAATGAGCAGTTCTTC.

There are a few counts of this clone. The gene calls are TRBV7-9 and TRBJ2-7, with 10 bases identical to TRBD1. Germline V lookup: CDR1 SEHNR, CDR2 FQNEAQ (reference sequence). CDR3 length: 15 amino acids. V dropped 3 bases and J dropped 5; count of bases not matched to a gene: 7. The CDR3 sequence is CASSFRQGATNEQYF. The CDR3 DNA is TGTGCCAGCAGCTTTCGACAGGGGGCGACGAACGAGCAGTACTTC.